This TCR beta chain was identified in a study of OX40 agonist ivuxolimab in advanced cancers. About the investigation overall: The costimulatory receptor OX40 (CD134) was targeted by ivuxolimab, a fully human IgG2 agonistic monoclonal antibody. Intravenous ivuxolimab was administered to patients every 2 weeks at six dose levels: 0.01, 0.1, 0.3, 1.5, 3 and 10 mg/kg. Of the 50 to 55 patients in dose escalation, about 19 had hepatocellular carcinoma, roughly 15 had melanoma, 9 had renal cell carcinoma and 9 had head and neck cancer. The dose-escalation cohort was over 70% male with a mean age of approximately 60 years, ranging from roughly 20 to 80. Patients were allowed to have had prior anti-PD-1, anti-PD-L1 or anti-CTLA-4 therapy, and approximately 41% of the dose-escalation patients had previously received checkpoint inhibitors. Partial responses occurred in three dose-escalation patients, of whom one had hepatocellular carcinoma and two had cutaneous melanoma. The point of sequencing TCRbeta in the periphery was to test whether ivuxolimab changed TCR sequence diversity and drove clonal T-cell expansion. The paper reports the monotherapy dose-escalation portion (N ≈ 50 patients) of the phase I ivuxolimab trial.

V is cut by 3 bases and J by 7 bases, and the space between the germline ends is 13 bases. CDR1 and CDR2 are drawn from the germline V gene: LGHNT, FRNRAP. The CDR3 numbers 13 residues from cysteine through phenylalanine. The CDR3 DNA has 39 bases and is translated from base 1. Comments on this clone: Its specific antigen is unknown. No much larger clonotype is one base removed from it; base qualities were not supplied.

On the study overall, not on this receptor specifically: At doses of 0.1 to 3.0 mg/kg, clonal expansion of both CD4+ and CD8+ blood T cells was observed from baseline to week 6. After ivuxolimab, CD8+ T cells had more expanded clones than CD4+ T cells on average. The antigen specificity of the peripheral T cells that underwent clonal expansion was not determined. Low levels of normalized T-cell clonal expansion were also seen in some patients who did not respond. In the 0.1-3.0 mg/kg groups, partial responders had among the lowest normalized peripheral clonal expansion, particularly in CD8+ T cells.

Genomic DNA was isolated from the sorted cells so that the TCRbeta CDR3 region could be sequenced. The immunoSEQ Assay was used to sequence the TCRbeta CDR3 regions. The source is immuneACCESS, and TCRdb retained only in-frame sequences with V and J called. Part of the clones is not carried over; for the studies checked, unresolved V genes explain less than half of this, and the remainder is unexplained. This sample is represented by 95,000 to 100,000 clones; about four fifths of them were singletons. Together, the top ten hold about 5.8% of the sample. Patients with autoimmune disease history or receiving systemic immunosuppression were excluded from the trial. Peripheral blood for TCR sequencing was collected from all dose cohorts at baseline, on cycle 4 day 1, and on cycle 7 day 1. Samples came from an open-label, multicenter, first-in-human phase I dose-escalation trial of ivuxolimab. Adults with locally advanced or metastatic melanoma, renal cell, hepatocellular, or head and neck squamous cell carcinoma were enrolled in the trial. Before TCR sequencing, CD4+ T cells and CD8+ T cells were sorted from peripheral blood as separate populations.

This material consisted of CD4+ or CD8+ T cells sorted from blood, taken in a trial of the OX40 agonist ivuxolimab. In this chain, TRBV12-5 is recombined with TRBJ2-7; confidence is insufficient to name the D gene. The TCR comes from an adult with an advanced solid tumor such as melanoma, head and neck, liver or kidney cancer. The DNA sequence is given as TGTGCTAGTGGTTTTGACACGGTGAGAGAGCAGTACTTC. This codes for CASGFDTVREQYF. Joined to the reference TRBV12-5 and TRBJ2-7 proteins, this CDR3 gives the full variable domain: DARVTQTPRHKVTEMGQEVTMRCQPILGHNTVFWYRQTMMQGLELLAYFRNRAPLDDSGMPKDRFSAEMPDATLATLKIQPSEPRDSAVYFCASGFDTVREQYFGPGTRLTVT.